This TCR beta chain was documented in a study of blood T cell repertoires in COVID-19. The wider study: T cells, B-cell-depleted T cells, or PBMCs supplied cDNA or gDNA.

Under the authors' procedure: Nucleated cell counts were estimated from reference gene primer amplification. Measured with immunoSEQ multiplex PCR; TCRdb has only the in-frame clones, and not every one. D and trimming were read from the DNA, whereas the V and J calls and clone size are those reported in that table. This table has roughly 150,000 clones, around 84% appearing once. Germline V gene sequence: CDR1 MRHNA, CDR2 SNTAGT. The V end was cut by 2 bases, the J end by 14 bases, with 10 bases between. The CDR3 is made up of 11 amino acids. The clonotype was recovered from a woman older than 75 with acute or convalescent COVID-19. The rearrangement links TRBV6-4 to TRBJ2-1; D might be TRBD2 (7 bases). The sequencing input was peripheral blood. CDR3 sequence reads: CASSDRGGKFF. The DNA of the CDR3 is TGTGCCAGCAGTGACAGGGGGGGCAAGTTCTTC.